The 22 T cell receptor beta chains presented below share a single source sample, sequenced in a study of human T cells and chemical hapten exposure. TCRdb redid the calling of the RACE reads with MiXCR, one entry per CDR3 protein. The table shows 300,000 to 400,000 distinct CDR3 sequences, with 5.1% occurring only once. This sample's time point: pre-sensitization, week 0. Treatment described: therapeutic diphenylcyclopropenone sensitization with weekly scalp DPC. The sequencing here drew on whole blood, taken in connection with sensitization to the hapten diphenylcyclopropenone (DPC). These receptors originate from a woman between 50 and 59 years old with alopecia areata. Some clones in this sample may be carry-over from other donors' samples.

There are many counts of this clonotype. The V and J genes are TRBV29-1 and TRBJ2-3; TRBD2 matches 11 bases. The CDR3 has 15 amino acids. The germline gives CDR1 SQVTM, CDR2 ANQGSEA. The trim removed 6 bases at V and 4 bases at J, leaving 9 bases unmatched. The CDR3 nucleotides read TGCAGCGTCCAAGCCATAGCGGGAGGGTCAGATACGCAGTATTTT. This translates into CSVQAIAGGSDTQYF.

This clonotype has a handful of counts. The rearrangement uses TRBV10-1 and TRBJ2-1, with 10 bases lining up with TRBD2. V lost 4 bases to trimming and J lost 6 bases; unmatched junction nucleotides: 6. The CDR3 extends over 15 amino acids. Germline values: CDR1 WNHNN, CDR2 SYGVQD (reference sequence). CDR3 loop: CASSGEAGGVNEQFF. The DNA of the CDR3 is TGCGCCAGCAGTGGAGAAGCGGGAGGGGTCAATGAGCAGTTCTTC.

This clonotype was counted at least ten times. CDR3 bases: TGCAGTGCTAGACGTGGCGGTAGCACAGATACGCAGTATTTT. It yields the protein CSARRGGSTDTQYF. The chain employs TRBV20-1 and TRBJ2-3, with unresolved D. CDR3 size: 14 residues. V lost 2 bases to trimming and J lost 0 bases, with 9 bases between them. CDR1 is DFQATT and CDR2 is SNEGSKA in the germline V gene (reference sequence).

This clonotype has more than one count but fewer than ten. The genes are TRBV29-1 and TRBJ2-3, with D uncertain. Looked up from germline, CDR1 is SQVTM and CDR2 is ANQGSEA. The CDR3 runs 12 residues. The germline V and J ends were trimmed by 1 base and 3 bases, with 5 bases remaining between them. CDR3 sequence: CSVEAQTDTQYF. The CDR3 DNA follows: TGCAGCGTTGAAGCTCAAACAGATACGCAGTATTTT.

On this clonotype itself: Since a much larger clone is just one base distant, this may be a read error. CDR3 in amino acids: CASSSWGDFAYEQYF. The CDR3 DNA reads TGTGCCAGCAGCTCTTGGGGGGACTTCGCCTACGAGCAGTACTTC. The V call is TRBV5-6, the J call TRBJ2-7, with D perhaps matching TRBD2 (6 bases). This CDR3 has 15 amino acids. Germline-derived CDR1 and CDR2 are SGHDT and YYEEEE. Trimming removed 3 bases from V and 2 bases from J, with 15 bases in between. Using reference TRBV5-6 and TRBJ2-7 for the parts outside the CDR3, the full variable domain is DAGVTQSPTHLIKTRGQQVTLRCSPKSGHDTVSWYQQALGQGPQFIFQYYEEEERQRGNFPDRFSGHQFPNYSSELNVNALLLGDSALYLCASSSWGDFAYEQYFGPGTRLTVT.

There are many counts of this clonotype. This sequence joins TRBV2 and TRBJ1-1; TRBD1 agrees at 8 bases. Germline CDR1 SNHLY, CDR2 FYNNEI. The CDR3 length is 15 residues. Trimming took 5 bases from V and 1 from J; bases not matched to a gene: 6. CDR3 loop: CASSLDRGRNTEAFF. The CDR3 DNA reads TGTGCCAGCAGTTTAGACAGGGGAAGGAACACTGAAGCTTTCTTT.

This clonotype was counted only a few times. The DNA for the CDR3 is TGCAGCGTTGAAAAGGGGGTGAACACTGAAGCTTTCTTT. Translation: CSVEKGVNTEAFF. The chain is built from TRBV29-1 and TRBJ1-1, with a possible D match to TRBD1 (6 bases). Germline V CDR1 and CDR2: SQVTM, ANQGSEA. Trimming removed 2 bases from V and 0 bases from J, with 7 bases in between. This CDR3 is 13 amino acids long.

This clonotype has more than one count but fewer than ten. V usage is TRBV12-3 or TRBV12-4 and J usage is TRBJ2-2; 9 nucleotides line up with TRBD1. V gave up 2 bases and J gave up 7 bases; unmatched junction bases: 2. The CDR3 loop spans 14 amino acids. CDR3: CASSLRQGVGELFF. The CDR3 nucleotides read TGTGCCAGCAGTTTACGACAGGGGGTCGGGGAGCTGTTTTTT.

This clonotype was counted many times. The genes are TRBV29-1 and TRBJ1-1; weak D call: TRBD1 (6 bases). Germline-derived CDR1 and CDR2 are SQVTM and ANQGSEA. The CDR3 totals 13 residues. Trimming removed 6 bases from V and 0 bases from J, with 11 bases in between. The CDR3 nucleotides read TGCAGCGTGCGGACAGTGATGAACACTGAAGCTTTCTTT. It yields the protein CSVRTVMNTEAFF.

This clonotype was observed a handful of times. The chain has TRBV7-2 and TRBJ1-4; D remains unclear. Trimming pared 0 bases from V and 7 bases from J, leaving 12 bases between. CDR3 length: 15 residues. Germline loops: CDR1 SGHTA, CDR2 FQGNSA. The DNA for the CDR3 is TGTGCCAGCAGCTTAGCGGAGGGAATGGGTGAAAAACTGTTTTTT. Amino acids: CASSLAEGMGEKLFF. Full variable domain (rest looked up from reference TRBV7-2 and TRBJ1-4): GAGVSQSPSNKVTEKGKDVELRCDPISGHTALYWYRQSLGQGLEFLIYFQGNSAPDKSGLPSDRFSAERTGGSVSTLTIQRTQQEDSAVYLCASSLAEGMGEKLFFGSGTQLSVL.

This chain uses TRBV30 with TRBJ2-6, with D tentatively TRBD2 (5 bases). V gave up 1 base and J gave up 0 bases, with 7 bases separating them. The germline V gene has CDR1 GTSNPN and CDR2 SVGIG (reference sequence). The CDR3 contains 15 residues. As DNA, the CDR3 is TGTGCCTGGAGTGCGGGAAACTCTGGGGCCAACGTCCTGACTTTC. It is translated as CAWSAGNSGANVLTF.

The rearrangement links TRBV20-1 to TRBJ1-6; TRBD1 matches 7 bases. This CDR3 has 17 amino acids. V shed 4 bases, J shed 5 bases, and the junction held 14 bases outside the gene matches. Looked up from germline, CDR1 is DFQATT and CDR2 is SNEGSKA (reference sequence). The CDR3 nucleotides read TGCAGTGCTATCCTATCCCGGGCCAGGGGGAATAATTCACCCCTCCACTTT. The encoded protein is CSAILSRARGNNSPLHF.

The chain links TRBV5-1 to TRBJ2-2; TRBD1 matches 9 bases. Trimming cost V 4 bases and J 4 bases; bases outside gene matches: 5. The CDR3 length is 15 residues. Germline values: CDR1 SGHRS, CDR2 YFSETQ. CDR3 sequence reads: CASSGTGISTGELFF. The CDR3 DNA reads as TGCGCCAGCAGCGGGACAGGGATCTCCACCGGGGAGCTGTTTTTT.

In this sample, this clonotype turned up many times. The chain links TRBV7-9 to TRBJ2-7; TRBD1 agrees at 11 bases. V shed 4 bases, J shed 2 bases, and the junction held 7 bases outside the gene matches. Germline loops: CDR1 SEHNR, CDR2 FQNEAQ (reference sequence). This CDR3 region has 16 residues. Written as DNA, the CDR3 is TGTGCCAGCAGCTCCCACGGACAGGGGGCCCCCTACGAGCAGTACTTC. It encodes CASSSHGQGAPYEQYF.

This clonotype has a count of ten or more. The CDR3 sequence is CASSLLRGASTDTQYF. The CDR3, as DNA: TGTGCCAGCAGCTTATTGAGGGGGGCGAGCACAGATACGCAGTATTTT. The rearrangement uses TRBV7-8 and TRBJ2-3; D possibly uses TRBD1 or TRBD2 (6 bases each). The CDR3 contains 16 residues. Germline CDR1 reads SGHVS; CDR2 reads FQNEAQ. Between the trimmed V and J ends, which lost 2 bases and 0 bases, there was a span of 12 bases.

The V and J genes are TRBV24-1 and TRBJ2-6; D assignment may be TRBD1 or TRBD2 (5 bases each). The CDR3 runs 14 residues. CDR1 is KGHDR, CDR2 SFDVKD, per germline. V dropped 9 bases and J dropped 0 bases, with 8 bases sitting between them. CDR3 sequence: CATRGRSGANVLTF. CDR3 bases: TGTGCCACCCGGGGCCGCTCTGGGGCCAACGTCCTGACTTTC.

This sequence joins TRBV7-8 and TRBJ1-5; the D is unclear. Per germline, CDR1 SGHVS and CDR2 FQNEAQ. Trimming removed 1 base from V and 9 bases from J, with 16 bases in between. The CDR3 consists of 15 residues. The CDR3 nucleotides read TGTGCCAGCAGCTTAGAGGCAACCGGGGAATGGCCCCAGCATTTT. Its translation: CASSLEATGEWPQHF.

The J gene is TRBJ1-1, the V gene TRBV12-3 or TRBV12-4; a possible D gene is TRBD1 (5 bases). The V gene lost 5 bases and the J gene lost 2 bases, with 15 bases spanning the gap. The CDR3 totals 15 residues. CDR3 bases: TGTGCCAGCAGTAGCAGGGTCCGGATAAACACTGAAGCTTTCTTT. It translates to CASSSRVRINTEAFF.

A few counts support this clonotype. The J gene is TRBJ1-6, the V gene TRBV4-1; D is undetermined. Germline CDR1 MGHRA, CDR2 YSYEKL. The CDR3 is made up of 14 amino acids. V was clipped by 0 bases and J by 7 bases, with 7 bases between them. In DNA, the CDR3 is TGCGCCAGCAGCCAAGATCCACAGAATTCACCCCTCCACTTT. Translation: CASSQDPQNSPLHF.

This clonotype occurred a few times. The V and J genes are TRBV20-1 and TRBJ1-3; D ambiguous. This CDR3 is 13 amino acids long. V dropped 7 bases and J dropped 2 bases, with 12 bases sitting between them. Germline CDR1 reads DFQATT; CDR2 reads SNEGSKA (reference sequence). CDR3 bases: TGCAGTGTATTGGTATGGGCTGGAAACACCATATATTTT. Translating it yields CSVLVWAGNTIYF.

There are many counts of this clonotype. The chain joins TRBV27 to TRBJ2-3; TRBD2 agrees at 10 bases. The V gene end was trimmed by 3 bases and the J gene end by 4 bases; junction bases not matched to a gene: 13. In germline, CDR1 is MNHEY, CDR2 SMNVEV (reference sequence). This CDR3 spans 18 amino acids. CDR3 loop: CASSFKAKREGRADTQYF. The DNA of the CDR3 is TGTGCCAGCAGTTTTAAGGCAAAGCGGGAGGGCCGGGCAGATACGCAGTATTTT.

This clonotype was detected many times. The CDR3 nucleotides read TGTGCCAGCAGTTACTCGACGGGGGACCAAGAGACCCAGTACTTC. Protein sequence: CASSYSTGDQETQYF. The chain is built from TRBV6-2 or TRBV6-3 and TRBJ2-5, with D maybe TRBD2 (6 bases). CDR1 MNHEY and CDR2 SVGEGT come from the germline V gene. This CDR3 has 15 residues. Trimming stripped 0 bases from V and 0 bases from J, with 8 bases between.